This T cell receptor (beta chain) was captured in a study of shared clonotypes between healthy human individuals. At the level of the study: A donor's plate count was three for CD4 naive and three for CD4 memory; CD8 naive had two and CD8 memory one.

Both subsets, CD45RA+ naive and CD45RA-negative memory, were split from the CD4+ cells. Deletions cut 4 bases from V and 6 bases from J, with 14 bases between. Germline loops: CDR1 SGHTA, CDR2 FQGNSA. This CDR3 is 14 amino acids long. For sorted subsets, 150 to 200 ng DNA per replicate equaled about 30,000 T cell genomes. Some clones are missing from TCRdb's copy, which holds only in-frame ones; the method was immunoSEQ multiplex PCR. The sample lists under 2,500,000 clones; 95% were seen once. The source is a man aged 18 to 29 in good health. Sequenced input: naive CD4+ T cells sorted from blood. Subset: CD45RA+ positively selected. The chain employs TRBV7-2 and TRBJ2-3, with a weak D call TRBD2 (5 bases). CDR3 loop: CASSSDYHSDTQYF. The CDR3 DNA reads TGTGCCAGCAGCTCCGACTATCACAGCGATACGCAGTATTTT.